This TCR beta chain was found in a study of identical twins. MiXCR, run by TCRdb on the 5' RACE reads, gives a single entry per CDR3 protein. The profile covers 500,000 to 600,000 distinct CDR3 sequences, with roughly a fifth appearing a single time and about 0.91% taken by the ten largest. The CDR3 totals 15 residues. Trimming removed 3 bases at V and 6 bases at J, with 15 bases between. Germline CDR1 SGDLS, CDR2 YYNGEE. With respect to this clonotype: Its antigen is currently unknown.

Study-level results: Insertion counts were lower in abundant cord blood beta clonotypes, a trend that memory repertoires did not show.

These data also formed part of another study, on T cells expressing NK-cell markers. That work states: Cells sorted as CD3+CD56+NKG2C+, CD3+CD56+NKG2C- and CD3+CD56-NKG2C+ T cells supplied the TCR beta repertoires.

The sample comprised CD4+ T cells sorted from blood. The clonotype originates from a woman between 18 and 30 years old in good health. The chain recombines TRBV9 with TRBJ2-2, with TRBD1 as a possible D gene (6 bases). This CDR3 is CASSEGDRFAGELFF. DNA of the CDR3: TGTGCCAGCAGCGAGGGGGATCGGTTCGCCGGGGAGCTGTTTTTT.